A selection of T cell receptor beta chains follows, all from one sample in a study of OX40 agonist ivuxolimab in advanced cancers. Assay used: immunoSEQ multiplex PCR; TCRdb lists only in-frame clones, some missing. The sample carries 65,000 to 80,000 clones, approximately 81% recorded once. The sequences come from CD4+ or CD8+ T cells sorted from blood, collected in a trial of the OX40 agonist ivuxolimab. These receptors came from an adult with an advanced solid tumor such as melanoma, head and neck, liver or kidney cancer. Each CDR3 is given without its conserved first and last residue.

TRBV11-3,TRBJ2-2,ASSPNTGELF
TRBV2,TRBJ2-2,ATKGQGGTGELF
TRBV27,TRBJ1-1,ASSFWGGGLALAF
TRBV7-2,TRBJ1-5,ASSFTGAQPQH
TRBV7-2,TRBJ1-4,ASSLGGGKLF
TRBV7-2,TRBJ2-7,ASSLVVGHYEQY
TRBV11-2,TRBJ2-3,ASSPQFERGDTQY
TRBV13,TRBJ2-3,ASSPGIAGLRAQY
TRBV28,TRBJ1-1,ASSLDSGTGNTEAF
TRBV14,TRBJ2-7,ASSRLTSSSYEQY
TRBV19,TRBJ1-2,ASSIEGQPSTFNYGYT
TRBV4-3,TRBJ1-2,ASSQPLAGGSYGYT
TRBV10-3,TRBJ1-1,AISEIRGAEAF
TRBV7-2,TRBJ2-2,ASSAFSGGYTGELF
TRBV18,TRBJ2-1,ASSRSGGTYNEQF
TRBV7-2,TRBJ2-7,ASSLTGTATGEQY
TRBV2,TRBJ2-3,ASSLAGSTGDTQY
TRBV7-2,TRBJ2-7,ASSPYLGEQY
TRBV5-4,TRBJ2-5,ASSTRQGVLETQY
TRBV4-1,TRBJ2-5,ASSQGQVRETQY
TRBV6-1,TRBJ1-3,ASSQTTQGNTIY
TRBV28,TRBJ1-2,ASSLDRGLYGYT
TRBV29-1,TRBJ1-4,SAVEGGINEKLF
TRBV6-5,TRBJ2-7,ASSVRGAGSGEQY
TRBV30,TRBJ1-2,AWNWWGGDYGYT
TRBV4-1,TRBJ1-2,ASSRDTGSYGYT
TRBV7-2,TRBJ2-3,ASSPTVDTQY
TRBV9,TRBJ2-1,ASSPRDYTYNEQF
TRBV4-1,TRBJ2-7,ASSQSRSLTYEQY
TRBV5-1,TRBJ2-1,ASSGPGGQGEQF
TRBV19,TRBJ1-1,ASSITPERAF
TRBV18,TRBJ2-3,ASSPGLAGTTDTQY
TRBV5-1,TRBJ1-1,ASSHGQADEAF
TRBV19,TRBJ1-1,ASSIYSEAF
TRBV6-1,TRBJ1-4,ASSEIPRSGEKLF
TRBV7-9,TRBJ2-3,ASSRAVAGGYTDTQY
TRBV18,TRBJ1-1,ASSPDRRNTEAF
TRBV4-1,TRBJ2-3,ASSLTSPSGTDTQY
TRBV18,TRBJ2-1,ASSLGLYNEQF
TRBV7-2,TRBJ2-3,ASSLAGGPGNTQY
TRBV4-1,TRBJ2-7,ASSQAMTGRTQL
TRBV5-4,TRBJ2-7,ASSEAGVQSYEQY
TRBV18,TRBJ1-1,ASSPAKNTEAF
TRBV2,TRBJ2-5,ASSEGRLAGVQETQY
TRBV19,TRBJ2-3,ASSINGVSDTQY
TRBV7-9,TRBJ1-4,ASSPGQGHEKLF
TRBV7-3,TRBJ2-2,ASSLRAGGPDTGELF
TRBV27,TRBJ1-2,ASSLKQGYYGYT
TRBV7-9,TRBJ2-3,ASSLESTQY
TRBV6-1,TRBJ1-6,ASSEYPAGPSSNSPLH
TRBV9,TRBJ2-1,ASSDGYEQF
TRBV5-5,TRBJ1-1,ASSQGLSNTEAF
TRBV4-3,TRBJ1-4,ASSQNTGRREKLF
TRBV6-1,TRBJ2-1,ASTTGTSGYNEQF